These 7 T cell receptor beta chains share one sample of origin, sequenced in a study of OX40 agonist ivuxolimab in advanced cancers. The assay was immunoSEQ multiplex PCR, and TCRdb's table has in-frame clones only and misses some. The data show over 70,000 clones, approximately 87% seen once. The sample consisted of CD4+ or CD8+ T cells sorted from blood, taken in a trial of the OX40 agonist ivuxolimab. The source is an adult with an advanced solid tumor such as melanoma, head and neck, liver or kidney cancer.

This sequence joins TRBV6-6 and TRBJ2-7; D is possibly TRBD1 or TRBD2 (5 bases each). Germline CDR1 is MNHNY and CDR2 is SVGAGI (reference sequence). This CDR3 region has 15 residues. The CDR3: CFQLRGTTNSYEQYF. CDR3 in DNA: TGTTTCCAGCTGAGGGGCACGACAAACTCCTACGAGCAGTACTTC.

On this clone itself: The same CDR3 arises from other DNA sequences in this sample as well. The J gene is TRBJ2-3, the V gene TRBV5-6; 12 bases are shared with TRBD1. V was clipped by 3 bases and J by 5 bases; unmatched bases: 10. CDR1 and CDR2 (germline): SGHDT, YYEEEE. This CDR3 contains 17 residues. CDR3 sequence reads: CASSSGWGTGGKDTQYF. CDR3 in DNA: TGTGCCAGCAGCTCTGGCTGGGGGACAGGGGGCAAAGATACGCAGTATTTT.

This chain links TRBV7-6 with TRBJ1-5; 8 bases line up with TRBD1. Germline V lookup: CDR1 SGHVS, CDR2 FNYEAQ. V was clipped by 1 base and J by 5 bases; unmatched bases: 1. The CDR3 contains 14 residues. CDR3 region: CASSLGQGYQPQHF. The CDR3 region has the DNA TGTGCCAGCAGCTTAGGACAGGGGTATCAGCCCCAGCATTTT.

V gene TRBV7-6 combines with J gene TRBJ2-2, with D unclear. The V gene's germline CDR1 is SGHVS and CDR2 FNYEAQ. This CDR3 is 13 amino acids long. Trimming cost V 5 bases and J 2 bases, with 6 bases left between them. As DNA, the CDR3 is TGTGCCAGCAGCGTGGGTAACACCGGGGAGCTGTTTTTT. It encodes CASSVGNTGELFF.

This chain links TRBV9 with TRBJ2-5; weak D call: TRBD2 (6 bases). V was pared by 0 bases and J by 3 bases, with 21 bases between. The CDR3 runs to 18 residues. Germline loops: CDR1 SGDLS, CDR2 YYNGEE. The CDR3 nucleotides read TGTGCCAGCAGCGTAGACGGCGGGGTTGGGGGTCCCGAAGAGACCCAGTACTTC. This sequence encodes CASSVDGGVGGPEETQYF. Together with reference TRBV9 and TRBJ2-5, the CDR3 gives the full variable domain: DSGVTQTPKHLITATGQRVTLRCSPRSGDLSVYWYQQSLDQGLQFLIQYYNGEERAKGNILERFSAQQFPDLHSELNLSSLELGDSALYFCASSVDGGVGGPEETQYFGPGTRLLVL.

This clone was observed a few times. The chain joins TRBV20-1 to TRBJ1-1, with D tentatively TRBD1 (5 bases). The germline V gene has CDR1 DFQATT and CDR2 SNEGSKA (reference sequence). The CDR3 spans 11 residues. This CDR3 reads CRGRMNTEAFF. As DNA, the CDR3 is TGCAGGGGGCGGATGAACACTGAAGCTTTCTTT.

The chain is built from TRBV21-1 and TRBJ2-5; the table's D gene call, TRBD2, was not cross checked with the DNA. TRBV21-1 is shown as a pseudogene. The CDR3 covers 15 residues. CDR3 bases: TGTGCCAGCAGCAGGGAGGGCCAGGGGCAAGGGACCCAGTACTTC. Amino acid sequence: CASSREGQGQGTQYF.